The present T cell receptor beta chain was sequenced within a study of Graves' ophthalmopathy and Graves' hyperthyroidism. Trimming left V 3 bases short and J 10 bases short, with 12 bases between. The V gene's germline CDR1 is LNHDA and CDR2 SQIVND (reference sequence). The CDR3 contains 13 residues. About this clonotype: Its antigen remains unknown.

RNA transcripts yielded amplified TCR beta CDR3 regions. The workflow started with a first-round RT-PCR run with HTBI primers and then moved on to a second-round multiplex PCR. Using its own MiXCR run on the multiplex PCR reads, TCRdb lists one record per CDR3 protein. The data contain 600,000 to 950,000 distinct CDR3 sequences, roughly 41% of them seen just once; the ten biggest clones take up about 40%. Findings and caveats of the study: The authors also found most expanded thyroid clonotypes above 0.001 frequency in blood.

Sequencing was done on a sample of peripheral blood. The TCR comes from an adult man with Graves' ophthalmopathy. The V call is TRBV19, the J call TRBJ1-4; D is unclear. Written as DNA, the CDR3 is TGTGCCAGTAGTATGGGCCCACTGGGAAAACTGTTTTTT. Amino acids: CASSMGPLGKLFF.